A selection of T cell receptor beta chains follows, all from one sample in a study of CD4 T cells in relation to SARS-CoV-2 and coronaviruses. Measured with immunoSEQ multiplex PCR; TCRdb has only the in-frame clones, and not every one. In the table there are 25,000 to 30,000 clones, about 80% of which are singletons. Which antigens these TCRs recognize remains unknown. The material sequenced was CD4+ T cells from PBMCs, cultured in vitro. These receptors came from a human donor in good health. The CDR3 runs from the conserved cysteine through the conserved F or W. D genes are given only for firm matches.

len: 13; v_gene: TRBV12-3/TRBV12-4; d_gene: -; CDR3aa: CASSQSQGQPQHF
len: 20; v_gene: TRBV6-2/TRBV6-3; d_gene: -; CDR3aa: CASSYPRGRGLDPITDTQYF
len: 13; v_gene: TRBV12-3/TRBV12-4; d_gene: -; CDR3aa: CASRTGKQETQYF
len: 17; v_gene: TRBV5-1; d_gene: TRBD1; CDR3aa: CASSLGQTGIGGNTIYF
len: 11; v_gene: TRBV2; d_gene: -; CDR3aa: CASSGQETQYF
len: 12; v_gene: TRBV7-2; d_gene: -; CDR3aa: CASGGRDPPQHF
len: 15; v_gene: TRBV4-3; d_gene: -; CDR3aa: CASSQDGGKGYGYTF
len: 15; v_gene: TRBV5-5; d_gene: -; CDR3aa: CASSLPGGPTDTQYF
len: 15; v_gene: TRBV7-7; d_gene: TRBD2; CDR3aa: CASSLGAGGPGGQFF
len: 15; v_gene: TRBV30; d_gene: -; CDR3aa: CAWSVRGSLNTEAFF
len: 14; v_gene: TRBV10-1; d_gene: -; CDR3aa: CASSESRVADTQYF
len: 13; v_gene: TRBV14; d_gene: -; CDR3aa: CASSQGPFETQYF
len: 15; v_gene: TRBV7-2; d_gene: TRBD2; CDR3aa: CASSSQGSGTYEQYF
len: 14; v_gene: TRBV5-1; d_gene: -; CDR3aa: CASSLGSPGDTIYF
len: 15; v_gene: TRBV5-1; d_gene: TRBD2; CDR3aa: CASSSSSGGYNEQFF
len: 15; v_gene: TRBV18; d_gene: TRBD1; CDR3aa: CASSTRTGKTDTQYF
len: 14; v_gene: TRBV6-1; d_gene: -; CDR3aa: CASSEQVSWNGYTF
len: 14; v_gene: TRBV6-2/TRBV6-3; d_gene: TRBD2; CDR3aa: CASSPGLATDTQYF
len: 14; v_gene: TRBV7-6; d_gene: -; CDR3aa: CASSLSPSSYEQYF
len: 18; v_gene: TRBV4-1; d_gene: -; CDR3aa: CASSQLTGPYSGANVLTF
len: 13; v_gene: TRBV10-3; d_gene: TRBD1; CDR3aa: CAIRSGTDDGYTF
len: 11; v_gene: TRBV9; d_gene: -; CDR3aa: CASSASDTQYF
len: 15; v_gene: TRBV5-1; d_gene: TRBD1; CDR3aa: CASSLVLDRENEQFF
len: 14; v_gene: TRBV7-2; d_gene: -; CDR3aa: CASSLERQPNEQFF
len: 13; v_gene: TRBV5-1; d_gene: TRBD1; CDR3aa: CASSFDRGTEAFF
len: 13; v_gene: TRBV7-2; d_gene: -; CDR3aa: CASTPSAADTQYF
len: 15; v_gene: TRBV10-3; d_gene: TRBD1; CDR3aa: CAISPGTGIHNEQFF
len: 16; v_gene: TRBV11-1; d_gene: -; CDR3aa: CASSTPGVRGANVLTF
len: 15; v_gene: TRBV6-2/TRBV6-3; d_gene: TRBD2; CDR3aa: CASSLGLAGVNEQFF
len: 18; v_gene: TRBV11-2; d_gene: -; CDR3aa: CASSLSFFQGTDNTEAFF
len: 14; v_gene: TRBV7-2; d_gene: -; CDR3aa: CASSLVEGSYEQYF
len: 16; v_gene: TRBV10-3; d_gene: TRBD1; CDR3aa: CAISDLKTGSGAEAFF
len: 14; v_gene: TRBV7-9; d_gene: -; CDR3aa: CASSLTGPNYGYTF
len: 15; v_gene: TRBV4-3; d_gene: -; CDR3aa: CASSQEPTANTEAFF
len: 15; v_gene: TRBV2; d_gene: -; CDR3aa: CASKTQGLESTEAFF
len: 17; v_gene: TRBV9; d_gene: -; CDR3aa: CASSPTPVNSGANVLTF
len: 15; v_gene: TRBV4-3; d_gene: -; CDR3aa: CASSQGTANTGELFF
len: 13; v_gene: TRBV6-5; d_gene: -; CDR3aa: CASRGGSGNTIYF
len: 13; v_gene: TRBV5-8; d_gene: -; CDR3aa: CATRYRGAGEQYF
len: 15; v_gene: TRBV5-1; d_gene: TRBD1; CDR3aa: CASKRTGETNTEAFF
len: 15; v_gene: TRBV9; d_gene: -; CDR3aa: CASSVDSSNNSPLHF